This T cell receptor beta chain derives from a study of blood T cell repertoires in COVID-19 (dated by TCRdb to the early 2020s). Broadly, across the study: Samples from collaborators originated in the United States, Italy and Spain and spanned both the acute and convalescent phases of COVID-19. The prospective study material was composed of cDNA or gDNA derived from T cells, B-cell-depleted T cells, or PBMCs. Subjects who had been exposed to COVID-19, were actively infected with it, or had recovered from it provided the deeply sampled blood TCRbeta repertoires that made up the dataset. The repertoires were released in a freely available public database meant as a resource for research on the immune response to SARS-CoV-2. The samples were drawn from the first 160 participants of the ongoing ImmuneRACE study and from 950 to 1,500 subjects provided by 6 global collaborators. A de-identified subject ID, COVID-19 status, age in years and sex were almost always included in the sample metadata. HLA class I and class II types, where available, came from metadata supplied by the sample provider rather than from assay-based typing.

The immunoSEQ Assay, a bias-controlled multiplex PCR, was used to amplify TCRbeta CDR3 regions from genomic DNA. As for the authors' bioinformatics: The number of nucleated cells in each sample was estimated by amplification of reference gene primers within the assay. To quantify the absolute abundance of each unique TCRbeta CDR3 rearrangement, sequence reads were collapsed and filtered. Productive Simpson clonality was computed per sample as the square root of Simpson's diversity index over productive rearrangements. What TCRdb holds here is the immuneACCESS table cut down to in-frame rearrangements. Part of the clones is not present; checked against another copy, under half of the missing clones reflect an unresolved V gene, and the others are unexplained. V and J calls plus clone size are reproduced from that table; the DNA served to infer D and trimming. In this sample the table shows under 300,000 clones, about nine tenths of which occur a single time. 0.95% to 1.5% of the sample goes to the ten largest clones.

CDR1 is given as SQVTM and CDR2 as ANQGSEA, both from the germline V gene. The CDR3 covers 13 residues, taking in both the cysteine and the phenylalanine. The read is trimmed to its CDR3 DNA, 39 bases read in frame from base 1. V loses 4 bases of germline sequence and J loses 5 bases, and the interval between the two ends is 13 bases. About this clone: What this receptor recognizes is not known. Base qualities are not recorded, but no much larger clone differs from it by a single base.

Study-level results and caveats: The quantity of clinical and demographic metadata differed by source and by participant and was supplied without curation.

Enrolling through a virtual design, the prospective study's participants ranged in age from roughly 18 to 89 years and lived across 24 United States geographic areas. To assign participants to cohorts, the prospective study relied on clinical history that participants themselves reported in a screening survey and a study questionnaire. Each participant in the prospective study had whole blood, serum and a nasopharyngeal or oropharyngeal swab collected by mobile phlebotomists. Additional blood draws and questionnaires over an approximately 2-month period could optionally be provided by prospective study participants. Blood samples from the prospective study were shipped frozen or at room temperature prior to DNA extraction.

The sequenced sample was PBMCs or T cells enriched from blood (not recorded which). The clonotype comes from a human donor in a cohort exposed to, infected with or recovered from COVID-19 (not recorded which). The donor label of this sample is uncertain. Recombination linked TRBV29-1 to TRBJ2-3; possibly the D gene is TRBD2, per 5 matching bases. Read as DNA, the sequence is TGCAGCGTTGGGGTTCGGGGTCAAGATACGCAGTATTTT. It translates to CSVGVRGQDTQYF.